The 32 T cell receptor beta chains below all came from one sample that was sequenced in a study of blood T cell repertoires in COVID-19. TCRdb's table, derived via immunoSEQ multiplex PCR, lists solely in-frame clones and lacks some. The table lists 350,000 to 450,000 clones, roughly nine tenths of them singletons. The sequenced sample consisted of PBMCs or T cells enriched from blood (not recorded which). The receptors come from a woman between 25 and 40 years old who had recovered from COVID-19.

The chain couples TRBV18 to TRBJ2-5, with TRBD1 matching over 9 bases. The CDR3 sequence is 14 residues long. Germline V gene data show CDR1 as KGHSH and CDR2 as LQKENI. V lost 4 bases, J lost 5 bases, and 5 bases stayed unmatched. The CDR3 loop reads CASSLGQGWETQYF. The CDR3 coding sequence is TGTGCCAGCTCACTGGGACAGGGCTGGGAGACCCAGTACTTC.

V and J are TRBV24-1 and TRBJ1-2; 9 bases match TRBD1. The trim removed 4 bases at V and 2 bases at J, leaving 10 bases unmatched. Germline V gene data show CDR1 as KGHDR and CDR2 as SFDVKD. This CDR3 region has 17 residues. CDR3 sequence reads: CATSDYPGQGTNYGYTF. CDR3 DNA: TGTGCCACCAGTGACTACCCCGGACAGGGGACGAACTATGGCTACACCTTC.

The chain uses TRBV15 and TRBJ2-2; D is unresolved. CDR3 length: 14 amino acids. Germline lookup yields CDR1 LNHNV and CDR2 YYDKDF (reference sequence). Trimming took 0 bases from V and 8 from J, leaving 10 bases between them. The CDR3: CATSRETFGGELFF. CDR3 coding DNA: TGTGCCACCAGCAGAGAAACCTTCGGGGGGGAGCTGTTTTTT. The full variable domain, rest sourced from reference TRBV15 and TRBJ2-2, is DAMVIQNPRYQVTQFGKPVTLSCSQTLNHNVMYWYQQKSSQAPKLLFHYYDKDFNNEADTPDNFQSRRPNTSFCFLDIRSPGLGDTAMYLCATSRETFGGELFFGEGSRLTVL.

The gene calls are TRBV10-3 and TRBJ2-1, with 7 bases lining up with TRBD2. The CDR3 consists of 19 residues. Germline trimming cut 8 bases from V and 2 bases from J; bases unmatched to any gene: 21. Germline values: CDR1 ENHRY, CDR2 SYGVKD. The CDR3 protein is CAIAAASGTSTSPYNEQFF. CDR3 sequence (DNA): TGTGCCATCGCTGCGGCTAGCGGAACGTCTACGAGTCCCTACAATGAGCAGTTCTTC.

The chain is built from TRBV19 and TRBJ2-2, with D perhaps TRBD2 (5 bases). Germline V gives CDR1 LNHDA, CDR2 SQIVND (reference sequence). CDR3 length: 17 residues. Between the trimmed V and J ends, which lost 0 bases and 0 bases, there was a span of 11 bases. The CDR3 loop is CASSIDYAGANTGELFF. The CDR3 DNA reads as TGTGCCAGTAGTATAGATTACGCGGGCGCGAACACCGGGGAGCTGTTTTTT.

This clone was seen only once. This chain connects TRBV9 to TRBJ2-3, with D unresolved. Germline assignment: CDR1 SGDLS and CDR2 YYNGEE. This CDR3 has 12 amino acids. V lost 4 bases and J lost 4, with 7 bases in between. CDR3 DNA: TGTGCCAGCAGCTCCCTTCCAGATACGCAGTATTTT. It codes for CASSSLPDTQYF.

The rearrangement links TRBV9 to TRBJ2-7; TRBD1 is a possible D gene (7 bases). This CDR3 is built from 14 residues. The V gene's germline CDR1 is SGDLS and CDR2 YYNGEE. Deletions cut 4 bases from V and 6 bases from J, with 17 bases between. The CDR3 loop is CASSLVGQGGEQYF. CDR3 sequence (DNA): TGTGCCAGCAGCCTCGTGGGGCAGGGGGGCGAGCAGTACTTC. Based on the CDR3 plus reference TRBV9 and TRBJ2-7, the full variable domain is DSGVTQTPKHLITATGQRVTLRCSPRSGDLSVYWYQQSLDQGLQFLIQYYNGEERAKGNILERFSAQQFPDLHSELNLSSLELGDSALYFCASSLVGQGGEQYFGPGTRLTVT.

V and J are TRBV4-1 and TRBJ2-1; TRBD2 is a possible D gene (6 bases). Trimming shortened V by 2 bases and J by 7 bases, and 15 bases separated the two germline ends. Germline values: CDR1 MGHRA, CDR2 YSYEKL. This CDR3 has 15 residues. CDR3 nucleotide sequence: TGCGCCAGCAGCCAATTTAGCGGCAACGCTAATGAGCAGTTCTTC. Translation gives CASSQFSGNANEQFF.

A remark on this clone: This sample also contains other DNA sequences that code for the same CDR3. V gene TRBV3-1 (or the pseudogene TRBV3-2) combines with J gene TRBJ2-7; 11 nucleotides match TRBD2. The CDR3 loop spans 14 amino acids. The V and J ends lost 4 bases and 2 bases, in that order; junction bases with no gene match: 1. CDR1 and CDR2 (germline): LGHDT, YNNKEL (reference sequence). The CDR3 DNA follows: TGTGCCAGCAGCCGACTAGCGGGGACCTACGAGCAGTACTTC. Translation gives CASSRLAGTYEQYF.

CDR3: CASGKGGGLEQYF. For the CDR3, the DNA is TGTGCCAGCGGTAAAGGGGGGGGCCTCGAGCAGTACTTC. The rearrangement links TRBV3-1 (or the pseudogene TRBV3-2) to TRBJ2-7; D might be TRBD2 (7 bases). The CDR3 sequence is 13 residues long. Trimming shortened V by 8 bases and J by 6 bases, and 17 bases separated the two germline ends. Germline values: CDR1 LGHDT, CDR2 YNNKEL (reference sequence).

The gene calls are TRBV4-2 and TRBJ2-3, with D unclear. The CDR3 length is 16 residues. The germline V gene encodes CDR1 LGHNA and CDR2 YNFKEQ. V lost 0 bases to trimming and J lost 1 base, with 11 bases between them. CDR3 sequence reads: CASSQEAPPRTDTQYF. The CDR3 DNA sequence: TGTGCCAGCAGCCAAGAAGCCCCTCCTCGCACAGATACGCAGTATTTT.

This clone showed up just a few times. For the CDR3, the DNA is TGCGCCAGCAGCCAAGTTGCAGGGGCCGGCTACACCTTC. Translated, it gives CASSQVAGAGYTF. The genes are TRBV4-3 and TRBJ1-2; maybe TRBD1 (6 bases). The germline V gene has CDR1 LGHNA and CDR2 YSLEER. V shed 1 base and J shed 8 bases, with 11 bases lying between them. The length of the CDR3 is 13 residues.

The V and J genes are TRBV11-1 and TRBJ2-1, with 10 bases lining up with TRBD2. Trimming removed 5 bases from V and 6 bases from J; junction bases left unmatched: 7. Looked up from germline, CDR1 is SGHAT and CDR2 is FQDESV (reference sequence). The CDR3 runs to 15 residues. The CDR3 sequence: CASSTLGLAVNEQFF. CDR3 nucleotides: TGTGCCAGCAGCACCCTTGGACTAGCGGTCAATGAGCAGTTCTTC.

The rearrangement joins TRBV2 to TRBJ2-7; no clear D gene. Germline V gene sequence: CDR1 SNHLY, CDR2 FYNNEI. The CDR3 runs to 12 residues. V lost 4 bases, J lost 2 bases, and 6 bases lay in between. The CDR3 here is CASSVAAYEQYF. In nucleotides, the CDR3 is TGTGCCAGCAGTGTGGCAGCCTACGAGCAGTACTTC.

CDR3 sequence reads: CASLSQGTEAFF. The CDR3 DNA reads TGTGCCAGCCTATCCCAGGGGACTGAAGCTTTCTTT. The V and J genes are TRBV28 and TRBJ1-1; D may be TRBD1 (6 bases). Trimming took off 8 bases at V and 5 bases at J, with 12 bases between the two ends. CDR3 length: 12 residues. Germline V gene sequence: CDR1 MDHEN, CDR2 SYDVKM.

V usage is TRBV9 and J usage is TRBJ1-2, with D tentatively TRBD1 (5 bases). CDR1 is SGDLS and CDR2 is YYNGEE in the germline V gene. Trimming stripped 0 bases from V and 3 bases from J, with 9 bases between. CDR3 size: 14 residues. In DNA, the CDR3 is TGTGCCAGCAGCGTAGCACAGGCTGACTATGGCTACACCTTC. Its translation: CASSVAQADYGYTF.

The V call is TRBV12-3 or TRBV12-4, the J call TRBJ2-4; TRBD1 is a possible D gene (5 bases). The germline V and J ends were trimmed by 4 bases and 6 bases, with 10 bases remaining between them. This CDR3 spans 13 amino acids. CDR3 DNA sequence: TGTGCCAGCAGTTGGTCTCAGGGAAACATTCAGTACTTC. This codes for CASSWSQGNIQYF.

The J gene is TRBJ1-1, the V gene TRBV9; D gene ambiguous. The CDR3 runs to 13 residues. CDR1 and CDR2 (germline): SGDLS, YYNGEE. The V and J ends lost 7 bases and 5 bases respectively, with 15 bases between them. DNA for the CDR3: TGTGCCAGCGGCCAAAATGCGGCGACTGAAGCTTTCTTT. It is translated as CASGQNAATEAFF.

The rearrangement links TRBV6-1 to TRBJ1-6; D is ambiguous. In germline, CDR1 is MNHNS, CDR2 SASEGT. This CDR3 spans 16 amino acids. The V gene lost 2 bases and the J gene lost 0 bases, with 8 bases spanning the gap. CDR3 amino acids: CASSELASSYNSPLHF. The CDR3 DNA is TGTGCCAGCAGTGAACTCGCGAGCTCCTATAATTCACCCCTCCACTTT.

This clone came up many times. The chain couples TRBV6-5 to TRBJ1-1, with unresolved D. This CDR3 spans 13 amino acids. Germline values: CDR1 MNHEY, CDR2 SVGAGI. Trimming shortened V by 8 bases and J by 5 bases, and 15 bases separated the two germline ends. The CDR3 DNA reads TGTGCCAGCCTCGATGCGGGGTTTACTGAAGCTTTCTTT. Its protein is CASLDAGFTEAFF.

The chain links TRBV13 to TRBJ2-1; D is ambiguous. Trimming pared 2 bases from V and 2 bases from J, leaving 13 bases between. Germline assignment: CDR1 PRHDT and CDR2 FYEKMQ (reference sequence). This CDR3 comprises 16 residues. The CDR3 spells CASSLNQITAYNEQFF. The CDR3 DNA follows: TGTGCCAGCAGCTTAAATCAGATCACCGCCTACAATGAGCAGTTCTTC.

The chain uses TRBV24-1 and TRBJ2-3, with 8 bases that match TRBD2. CDR3 size: 16 residues. Germline lookup yields CDR1 KGHDR and CDR2 SFDVKD. V shed 1 base and J 4 bases; nucleotides not matched to a gene: 6. CDR3 residues: CATSDLPGLGPDTQYF. As DNA, the CDR3 is TGTGCCACCAGTGATTTACCGGGACTAGGCCCAGATACGCAGTATTTT.

CDR3 protein: CASSLLNTGELFF. The CDR3, as DNA: TGTGCCAGCAGCCTCCTGAACACCGGGGAGCTGTTTTTT. The chain joins TRBV27 to TRBJ2-2; D is ambiguous. The V and J ends lost 6 bases and 1 base respectively, with 6 bases between them. Germline V lookup: CDR1 MNHEY, CDR2 SMNVEV (reference sequence). The length of the CDR3 is 13 residues.

This sequence joins TRBV7-3 and TRBJ1-1; a weak D match, TRBD1 (5 bases). The CDR3 totals 14 residues. Trimming removed 4 bases at V and 5 bases at J, with 14 bases between. The germline CDR1 and CDR2 sequences are SGHTA and FQGTGA. The CDR3 DNA sequence: TGTGCCAGCAGCTCCGACCCGGAGGGGACTGAAGCTTTCTTT. Residues: CASSSDPEGTEAFF.

V gene TRBV29-1 combines with J gene TRBJ1-2; tentative D call: TRBD1 (6 bases). Germline assignment: CDR1 SQVTM and CDR2 ANQGSEA. CDR3 length: 11 amino acids. V gave up 4 bases and J gave up 8 bases, with 11 bases separating them. CDR3 amino acids: CSVVGAEGYTF. In DNA form, the CDR3 reads TGCAGCGTTGTGGGGGCGGAGGGCTACACCTTC.

The chain recombines TRBV28 with TRBJ1-5; D is uncertain. Deletions cut 7 bases from V and 7 bases from J, with 14 bases between. The CDR3 loop spans 13 amino acids. Per the germline V gene, CDR1 is MDHEN and CDR2 is SYDVKM. The CDR3 region has the DNA TGTGCCAGCACCGTAAGGAGGTGGCAGCCCCAGCATTTT. Protein product: CASTVRRWQPQHF.

This clone was picked up one time. Mismatch with germline at one junction end may stem from a read error. The chain joins TRBV6-5 to TRBJ2-7; 13 bases line up with TRBD2. CDR1 and CDR2 (germline): MNHEY, SVGAGI. The CDR3 runs to 12 residues. CDR3 sequence reads: CASTGTSGAPNF. The CDR3 bases are TGTGCCAGCACTGGGACTAGCGGGGCCCCAAACTTC.

The chain joins TRBV9 to TRBJ1-2, with D unresolved. V lost 0 bases, J lost 8 bases, and 5 bases lay in between. This CDR3 spans 11 amino acids. Per the germline V gene, CDR1 is SGDLS and CDR2 is YYNGEE. The CDR3 loop is CASSVARGYTF. CDR3 DNA sequence: TGTGCCAGCAGCGTAGCTAGGGGCTACACCTTC. The full variable domain, completed using reference TRBV9 and TRBJ1-2, is DSGVTQTPKHLITATGQRVTLRCSPRSGDLSVYWYQQSLDQGLQFLIQYYNGEERAKGNILERFSAQQFPDLHSELNLSSLELGDSALYFCASSVARGYTFGSGTRLTVV.

The V call is TRBV10-3, the J call TRBJ2-7, with a weak D call TRBD2 (6 bases). V lost 3 bases and J 6 bases, leaving 9 bases between the germline ends. The CDR3 runs to 12 residues. Germline CDR1 ENHRY, CDR2 SYGVKD. The DNA of the CDR3 is TGTGCCATCAGTGAATGGGGGGTCGAGCAGTACTTC. Its protein is CAISEWGVEQYF.

The CDR3 DNA sequence: TGTGCCAGCAGCTTAGCGGGCGACAGCAATCAGCCCCAGCATTTT. It translates to CASSLAGDSNQPQHF. The V and J genes are TRBV7-8 and TRBJ1-5; D call uncertain. This CDR3 is 15 amino acids long. Germline V CDR1 and CDR2: SGHVS, FQNEAQ. The V end was cut by 0 bases, the J end by 1 base, with 7 bases between.

The chain recombines TRBV30 with TRBJ2-4; D perhaps matches TRBD2 (6 bases). Germline V gene data show CDR1 as GTSNPN and CDR2 as SVGIG (reference sequence). This CDR3 has 11 amino acids. The V end lost 6 bases, the J end lost 6 bases, and 9 bases lay between the germline ends. CDR3 bases: TGTGCCTGCCGGGGAGGAAACATTCAGTACTTC. Its protein product is CACRGGNIQYF.

The chain has TRBV6-5 and TRBJ1-1; 8 nucleotides align to TRBD1. Germline CDR1 reads MNHEY; CDR2 reads SVGAGI. J was trimmed by 6 bases and V by 5 bases; bases with no gene match: 11. The CDR3 sequence is 15 residues long. The CDR3 region is CASSTRDRTISEAFF. The CDR3, as DNA: TGTGCCAGCAGTACGCGGGACAGGACGATCTCTGAAGCTTTCTTT.